A selection of T cell receptor beta chains follows, all from one sample in a study of T-cell reconstitution after alpha-beta-depleted transplantation in children. Each CDR3 protein is one row after TCRdb ran MiXCR on the PCR reads. This table holds hundreds of thousands of distinct CDR3 sequences, roughly 16% found once. This material consisted of PBMCs, mostly from graft donor cells, taken 360 days after TCRalphabeta/CD19-depleted stem cell transplant. The source of these receptors is a male patient under 10 years old who had a stem cell transplant for acute lymphoblastic leukemia, so the T cells may come from the graft donor. Each CDR3 is given with its conserved first and last residue. The D gene is left open where the match is weak. Clone size, where shown, is once, few, many, or a class for clones that have expanded.

TGTGCCAGCAGTTCTATCGATCAGGGGCGGGGCTATGGCTACACCTTC	CASSSIDQGRGYGYTF	.	TRBJ1-2	.	TRBV27
TGCAGTGCTAGTGCCGGGACTAGAAACTACAATGAGCAGTTCTTC	CSASAGTRNYNEQFF	few	TRBJ2-1	TRBD2	TRBV20-1
TGCGCCAGCTTGAGCCCCCGGGCTAGCGGGAGATTAGATACGCAGTATTTT	CASLSPRASGRLDTQYF	.	TRBJ2-3	TRBD2	TRBV5-1
TGTGCCAGCAGTTTAGGGGACAGTTTTAATGAGCAGTTCTTC	CASSLGDSFNEQFF	once	TRBJ2-1	TRBD1	TRBV27
TGCGCCAGCAGTCTTAGCGGGAGCGGCGGAGAGACCCAGTACTTC	CASSLSGSGGETQYF	.	TRBJ2-5	TRBD2	TRBV5-1
TGTGCCAGCTCACCAGGGGCAGGGGAGACCTACGAGCAGTACTTC	CASSPGAGETYEQYF	.	TRBJ2-7	.	TRBV18
TGCAGTGCCCTAGGGACCCCACGATACACAGATACGCAGTATTTT	CSALGTPRYTDTQYF	many	TRBJ2-3	.	TRBV20-1
TGTGCCATCAGTGAGTCTGGCGGGAGGGCCGCCTACGAGCAGTACTTC	CAISESGGRAAYEQYF	few	TRBJ2-7	TRBD2	TRBV10-3
TGTGCCAGCAGCTTACCCCTTACTAGCGGGAGGGCCTATGAGCAGTTCTTC	CASSLPLTSGRAYEQFF	.	TRBJ2-1	TRBD2	TRBV7-8
TGCGCCAGCAGCCAGATCCTAGTGATGAAGGCAGATACGCAGTATTTT	CASSQILVMKADTQYF	.	TRBJ2-3	.	TRBV4-1
TGTGCCTGGGGGATTAGGGCTGAAGCTTTCTTT	CAWGIRAEAFF	few	TRBJ1-1	.	TRBV30